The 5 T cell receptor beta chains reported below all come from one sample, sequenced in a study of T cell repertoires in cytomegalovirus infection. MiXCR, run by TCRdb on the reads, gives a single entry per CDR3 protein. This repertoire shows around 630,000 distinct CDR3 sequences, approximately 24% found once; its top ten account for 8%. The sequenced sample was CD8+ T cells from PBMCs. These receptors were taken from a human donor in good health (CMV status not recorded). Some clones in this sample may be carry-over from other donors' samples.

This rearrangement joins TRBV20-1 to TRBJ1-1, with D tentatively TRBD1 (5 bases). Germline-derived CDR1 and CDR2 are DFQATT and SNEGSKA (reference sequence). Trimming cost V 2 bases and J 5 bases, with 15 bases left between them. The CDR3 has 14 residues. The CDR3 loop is CSARPGTKGTEAFF. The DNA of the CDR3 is TGCAGTGCTAGACCCGGGACTAAGGGGACTGAAGCTTTCTTT.

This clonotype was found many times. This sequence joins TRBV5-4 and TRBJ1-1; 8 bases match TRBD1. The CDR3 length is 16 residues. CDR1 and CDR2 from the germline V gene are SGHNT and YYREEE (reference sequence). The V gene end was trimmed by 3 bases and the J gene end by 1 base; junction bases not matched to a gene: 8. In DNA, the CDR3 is TGTGCCAGCAGCTCACCCCCGGGACAGGAGAACACTGAAGCTTTCTTT. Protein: CASSSPPGQENTEAFF.

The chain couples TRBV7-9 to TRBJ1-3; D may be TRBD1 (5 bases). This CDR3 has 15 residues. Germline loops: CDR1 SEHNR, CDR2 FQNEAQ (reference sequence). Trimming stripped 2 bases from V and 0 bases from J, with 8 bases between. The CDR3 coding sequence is TGTGCCAGCAGCTTATTGGGGCCCTCTGGAAACACCATATATTTT. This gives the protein CASSLLGPSGNTIYF.

CDR3 protein: CSVMIAGGVYNEQFF. In DNA, the CDR3 is TGCAGCGTGATGATAGCGGGGGGCGTTTACAATGAGCAGTTCTTC. The rearrangement links TRBV29-1 to TRBJ2-1; 10 bases agree with TRBD2. This CDR3 region has 15 residues. V shed 6 bases, J shed 4 bases, and the junction held 9 bases outside the gene matches. Germline CDR1 reads SQVTM; CDR2 reads ANQGSEA.

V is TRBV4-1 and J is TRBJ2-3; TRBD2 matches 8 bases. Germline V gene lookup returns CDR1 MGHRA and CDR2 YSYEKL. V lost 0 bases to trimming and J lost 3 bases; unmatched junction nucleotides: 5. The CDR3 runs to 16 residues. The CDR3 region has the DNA TGCGCCAGCAGCCAAGAGAAAATAGCGGGGACAGATACGCAGTATTTT. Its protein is CASSQEKIAGTDTQYF.